This is a list of T cell receptor beta chains from one sample in a study of blood T cell repertoires in COVID-19. Only in-frame clones appear in the TCRdb table, and some are missing; sequencing was by immunoSEQ multiplex PCR. The top ten clones hold 10% of a sample with roughly 370,000 clones, around 87% of them seen once. Material for sequencing was PBMCs or T cells enriched from blood (not recorded which). The receptors shown here come from a woman aged 50 to 60 who had recovered from COVID-19. Each CDR3 is given with its conserved first and last residue.

CASSQAGSTEAFF | TRBJ1-1 | TRBV4-1
CASSLGYTESNYGYTF | TRBJ1-2 | TRBV5-6
CAISEPHQGLNGYTF | TRBJ1-2 | TRBV10-3
CAWSPGSNYGYTF | TRBJ1-2 | TRBV30
CASSPEVSEAFF | TRBJ1-1 | TRBV18
CASNNKQGSTEAFF | TRBJ1-1 | TRBV5-1
CASSKLQKPNQPQHF | TRBJ1-5 | TRBV21-1
CSAVDSVVGKNTEAFF | TRBJ1-1 | TRBV29-1
CASSLARGFTDTQYF | TRBJ2-3 | TRBV3-1/TRBV3-2
CASSHAGESTDTQYF | TRBJ2-3 | TRBV4-2
CASSPLRGTENQPQHF | TRBJ1-5 | TRBV19
CAWTPGANQETQYF | TRBJ2-5 | TRBV30
CASGGTTGQGATGELFF | TRBJ2-2 | TRBV12-5
CASSFGQGGSGNTIYF | TRBJ1-3 | TRBV7-8
CASSYNRVYYTF | TRBJ1-2 | TRBV6-5
CASSDTPYRQEAFF | TRBJ1-1 | TRBV2
CATNRGLTGELFF | TRBJ2-2 | TRBV24-1
CASKLDYEQYF | TRBJ2-7 | TRBV6-5
CASSSTGQGARNTEAFF | TRBJ1-1 | TRBV11-2
CATSRDKEGASEQFF | TRBJ2-1 | TRBV15
CASSPIGGNYGYTF | TRBJ1-2 | TRBV2
CASSQAGGRNYGYTF | TRBJ1-2 | TRBV3-1/TRBV3-2
CASTRGRNTEAFF | TRBJ1-1 | TRBV19
CASSLEGGAQPQHF | TRBJ1-5 | TRBV5-1
CASSPGQGASYEQYF | TRBJ2-7 | TRBV4-1
CASSLLGHPTNEKLFF | TRBJ1-4 | TRBV6-2/TRBV6-3
CASSPRYGTGDNSPLHF | TRBJ1-6 | TRBV18
CASSRDRGSGYTF | TRBJ1-2 | TRBV7-2
CASSPDRGPYEQYF | TRBJ2-7 | TRBV11-2
CASSSETGTVTYEQYF | TRBJ2-7 | TRBV7-9
CASSQEGLDRGQPQHF | TRBJ1-5 | TRBV4-2
CASSLGSGGDSNEQFF | TRBJ2-1 | TRBV27
CASSFSGLNTGELFF | TRBJ2-2 | TRBV3-1/TRBV3-2
CASSQGTGGNTEAFF | TRBJ1-1 | TRBV4-2
CATRGRRNTEAFF | TRBJ1-1 | TRBV27
CASSFSPGTGVHEQYF | TRBJ2-7 | TRBV28
CASSPPGAAGDYGYTF | TRBJ1-2 | TRBV18
CASSEEGLTYNEQFF | TRBJ2-1 | TRBV2
CASSAQGDRVASPLHF | TRBJ1-6 | TRBV10-2
CASSLKPEVTEAFF | TRBJ1-1 | TRBV5-5
CASSGGPEAFF | TRBJ1-1 | TRBV27
CATGGGGLSNQPQHF | TRBJ1-5 | TRBV28
CASSFRVQGQIQYF | TRBJ2-4 | TRBV28
CASSRQGLQETQYF | TRBJ2-5 | TRBV3-1/TRBV3-2
CASSLQGLGTEAFF | TRBJ1-1 | TRBV7-2
CASSSQNTGELFF | TRBJ2-2 | TRBV5-1
CASTPVGGGAGYTF | TRBJ1-2 | TRBV27
CASSSSRGSTDTQYF | TRBJ2-3 | TRBV19
CASRAGAYEQYF | TRBJ2-7 | TRBV2
CASSFISRTDRGVFEAFF | TRBJ1-1 | TRBV7-2
CASRVGQGIGTDTQYF | TRBJ2-3 | TRBV5-5
CASSPGTGFARSNTEAFF | TRBJ1-1 | TRBV5-1
CASSLRDSHDEQYF | TRBJ2-7 | TRBV5-8
CASSTGGRGGELFF | TRBJ2-2 | TRBV25-1
CATTSYGLTYNEQFF | TRBJ2-1 | TRBV6-5
CASSFGTSGETQYF | TRBJ2-5 | TRBV7-3
CACEGTEPYQPQHF | TRBJ1-5 | TRBV30
CASSYRTDSNTEAFF | TRBJ1-1 | TRBV3-1/TRBV3-2